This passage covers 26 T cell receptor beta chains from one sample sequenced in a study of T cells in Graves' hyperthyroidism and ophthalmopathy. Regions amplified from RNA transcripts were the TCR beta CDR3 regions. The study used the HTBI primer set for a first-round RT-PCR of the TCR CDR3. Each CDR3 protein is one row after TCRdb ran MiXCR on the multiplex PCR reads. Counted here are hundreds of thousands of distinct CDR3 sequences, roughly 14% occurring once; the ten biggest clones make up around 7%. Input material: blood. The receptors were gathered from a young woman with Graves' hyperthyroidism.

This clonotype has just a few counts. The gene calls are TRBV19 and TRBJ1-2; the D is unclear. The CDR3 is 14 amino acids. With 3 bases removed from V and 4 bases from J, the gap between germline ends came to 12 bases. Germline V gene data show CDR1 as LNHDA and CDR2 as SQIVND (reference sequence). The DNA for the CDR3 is TGTGCCAGTAGTATCACCCTACGGGCCTATGGCTACACCTTC. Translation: CASSITLRAYGYTF.

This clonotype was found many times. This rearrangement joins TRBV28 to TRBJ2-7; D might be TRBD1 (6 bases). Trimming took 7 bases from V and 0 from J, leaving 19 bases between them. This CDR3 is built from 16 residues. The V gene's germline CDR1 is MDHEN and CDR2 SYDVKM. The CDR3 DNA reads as TGTGCCAGCAACTCCCTTCCCTTCAGGGGCTCCTACGAGCAGTACTTC. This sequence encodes CASNSLPFRGSYEQYF.

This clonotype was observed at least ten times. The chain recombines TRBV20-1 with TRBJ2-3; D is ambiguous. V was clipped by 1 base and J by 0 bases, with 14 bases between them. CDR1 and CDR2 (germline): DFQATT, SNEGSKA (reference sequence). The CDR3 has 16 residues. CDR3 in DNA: TGCAGTGCTAGAGGCGTTGGGGTACCTAGCACAGATACGCAGTATTTT. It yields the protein CSARGVGVPSTDTQYF.

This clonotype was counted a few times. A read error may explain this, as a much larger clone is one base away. The CDR3 DNA follows: TGTGCCAGCAGTCGACAGAGTGAAAAACTGTCTTTT. Protein sequence: CASSRQSEKLSF. V usage is TRBV6-2 or TRBV6-3 and J usage is TRBJ1-4; D is perhaps TRBD1 (5 bases). Germline V CDR1 and CDR2: MNHEY, SVGEGT. The CDR3 runs 12 residues.

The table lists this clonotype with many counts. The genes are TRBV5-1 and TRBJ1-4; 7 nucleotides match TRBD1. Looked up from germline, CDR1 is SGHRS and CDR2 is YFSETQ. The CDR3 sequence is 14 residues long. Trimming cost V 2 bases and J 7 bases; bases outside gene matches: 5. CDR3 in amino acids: CASSFEWDSEKLFF. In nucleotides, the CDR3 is TGCGCCAGCAGCTTTGAGTGGGACAGTGAAAAACTGTTTTTT. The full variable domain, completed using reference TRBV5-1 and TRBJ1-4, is KAGVTQTPRYLIKTRGQQVTLSCSPISGHRSVSWYQQTPGQGLQFLFEYFSETQRNKGNFPGRFSGRQFSNSRSEMNVSTLELGDSALYLCASSFEWDSEKLFFGSGTQLSVL.

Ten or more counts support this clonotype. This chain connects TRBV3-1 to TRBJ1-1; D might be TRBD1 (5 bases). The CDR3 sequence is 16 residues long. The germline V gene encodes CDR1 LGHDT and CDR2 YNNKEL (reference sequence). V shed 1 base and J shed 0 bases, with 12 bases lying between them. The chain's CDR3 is CASSQAARVVNTEAFF. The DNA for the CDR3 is TGTGCCAGCAGCCAAGCAGCCAGGGTGGTGAACACTGAAGCTTTCTTT.

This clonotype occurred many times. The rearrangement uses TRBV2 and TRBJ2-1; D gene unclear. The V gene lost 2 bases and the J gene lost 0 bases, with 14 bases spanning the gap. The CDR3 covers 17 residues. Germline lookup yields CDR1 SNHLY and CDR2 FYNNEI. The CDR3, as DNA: TGTGCCAGCAGTGAAAGGGCGACGATGAGCTCCTACAATGAGCAGTTCTTC. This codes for CASSERATMSSYNEQFF.

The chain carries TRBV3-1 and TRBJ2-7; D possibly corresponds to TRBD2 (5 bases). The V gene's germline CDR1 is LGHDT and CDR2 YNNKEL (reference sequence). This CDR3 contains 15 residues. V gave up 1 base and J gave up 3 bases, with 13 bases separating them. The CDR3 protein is CASSQGGRSYYEQYF. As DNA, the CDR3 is TGTGCCAGCAGCCAAGGCGGGCGGTCCTACTACGAGCAGTACTTC.

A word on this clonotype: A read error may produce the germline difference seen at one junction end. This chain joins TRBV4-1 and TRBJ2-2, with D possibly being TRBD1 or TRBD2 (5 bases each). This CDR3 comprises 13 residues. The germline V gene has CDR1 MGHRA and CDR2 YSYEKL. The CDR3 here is CASSQEGPGGLFF. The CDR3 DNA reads TGCGCCAGCAGCCAAGAAGGCCCTGGGGGGCTGTTTTTT.

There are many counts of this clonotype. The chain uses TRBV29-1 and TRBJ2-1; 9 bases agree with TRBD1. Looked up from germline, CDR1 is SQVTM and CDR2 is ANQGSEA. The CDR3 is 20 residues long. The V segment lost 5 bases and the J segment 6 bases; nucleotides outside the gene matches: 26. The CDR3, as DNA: TGCAGCGTTCCCGCGGACAGGGGACAACTCCCGGTAAGGTATATCAATGAGCAGTTCTTC. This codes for CSVPADRGQLPVRYINEQFF.

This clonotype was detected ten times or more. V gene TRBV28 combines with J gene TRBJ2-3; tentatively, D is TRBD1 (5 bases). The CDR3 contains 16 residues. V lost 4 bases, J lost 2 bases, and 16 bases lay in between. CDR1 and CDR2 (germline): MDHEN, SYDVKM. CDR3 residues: CASSYDGALPTDTQYF. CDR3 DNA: TGTGCCAGCAGTTACGATGGGGCCCTACCCACAGATACGCAGTATTTT. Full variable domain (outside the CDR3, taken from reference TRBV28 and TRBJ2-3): DVKVTQSSRYLVKRTGEKVFLECVQDMDHENMFWYRQDPGLGLRLIYFSYDVKMKEKGDIPEGYSVSREKKERFSLILESASTNQTSMYLCASSYDGALPTDTQYFGPGTRLTVL.

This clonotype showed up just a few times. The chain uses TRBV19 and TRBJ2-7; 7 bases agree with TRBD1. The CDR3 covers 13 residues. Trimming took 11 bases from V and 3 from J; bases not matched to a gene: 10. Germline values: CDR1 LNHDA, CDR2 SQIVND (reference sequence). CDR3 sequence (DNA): TGTGCCTCCGGGACAGTTCGTGGCTACGAGCAGTACTTC. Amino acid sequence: CASGTVRGYEQYF.

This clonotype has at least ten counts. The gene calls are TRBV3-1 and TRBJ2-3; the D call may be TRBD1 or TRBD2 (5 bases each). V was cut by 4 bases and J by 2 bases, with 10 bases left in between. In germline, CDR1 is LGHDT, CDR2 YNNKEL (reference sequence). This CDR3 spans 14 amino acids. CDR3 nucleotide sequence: TGTGCCAGCAGCCTGAGAGGGGCCACAGATACGCAGTATTTT. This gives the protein CASSLRGATDTQYF.

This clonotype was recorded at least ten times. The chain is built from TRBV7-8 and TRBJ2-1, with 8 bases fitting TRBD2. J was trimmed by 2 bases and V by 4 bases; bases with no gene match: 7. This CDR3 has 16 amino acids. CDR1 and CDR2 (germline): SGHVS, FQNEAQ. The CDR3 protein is CASSSGGDAAYNEQFF. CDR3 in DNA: TGTGCCAGCAGCTCGGGGGGGGATGCTGCCTACAATGAGCAGTTCTTC.

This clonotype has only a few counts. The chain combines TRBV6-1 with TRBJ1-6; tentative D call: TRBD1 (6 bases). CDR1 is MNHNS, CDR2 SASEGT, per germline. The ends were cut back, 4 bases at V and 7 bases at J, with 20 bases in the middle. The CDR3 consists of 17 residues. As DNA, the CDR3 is TGTGCCAGCAGTGGCCCAGCTTGGACAGCAGGGAATTCACCCCTCCACTTT. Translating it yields CASSGPAWTAGNSPLHF.

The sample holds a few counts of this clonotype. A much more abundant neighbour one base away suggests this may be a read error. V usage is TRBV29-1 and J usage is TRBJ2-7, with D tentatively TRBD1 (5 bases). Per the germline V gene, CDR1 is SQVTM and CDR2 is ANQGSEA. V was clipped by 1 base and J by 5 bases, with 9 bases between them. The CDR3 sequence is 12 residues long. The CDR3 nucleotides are TGCAGCGTTGAAGGGGGCACCCACGAGCAGTACTTC. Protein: CSVEGGTHEQYF.

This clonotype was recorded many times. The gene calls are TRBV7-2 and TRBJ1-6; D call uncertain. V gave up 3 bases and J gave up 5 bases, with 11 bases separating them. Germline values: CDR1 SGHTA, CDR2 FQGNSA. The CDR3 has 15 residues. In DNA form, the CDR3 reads TGTGCCAGCAGCTTCGCGGTAGGAAATAATTCACCCCTCCACTTT. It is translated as CASSFAVGNNSPLHF.

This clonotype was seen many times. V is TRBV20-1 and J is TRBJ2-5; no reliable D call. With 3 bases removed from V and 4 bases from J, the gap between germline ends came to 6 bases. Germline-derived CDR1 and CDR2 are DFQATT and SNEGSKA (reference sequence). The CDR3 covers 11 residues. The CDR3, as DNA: TGCAGTGCTAGTCCGCGAGAGACCCAGTACTTC. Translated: CSASPRETQYF.

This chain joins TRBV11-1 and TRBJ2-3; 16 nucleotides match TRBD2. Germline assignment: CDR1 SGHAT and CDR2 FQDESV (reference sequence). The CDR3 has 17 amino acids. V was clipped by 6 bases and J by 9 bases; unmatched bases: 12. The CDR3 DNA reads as TGTGCCAGCAGTCATTCGGGACTAGCGGGAGGGCCGAACACGCAGTATTTT. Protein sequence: CASSHSGLAGGPNTQYF.

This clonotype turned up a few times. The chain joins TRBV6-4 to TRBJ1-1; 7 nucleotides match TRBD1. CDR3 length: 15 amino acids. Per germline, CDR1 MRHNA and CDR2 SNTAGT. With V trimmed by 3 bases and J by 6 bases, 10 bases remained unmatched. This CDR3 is CASSELTGYNAEAFF. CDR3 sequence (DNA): TGTGCCAGCAGTGAATTGACAGGGTATAATGCTGAAGCTTTCTTT.

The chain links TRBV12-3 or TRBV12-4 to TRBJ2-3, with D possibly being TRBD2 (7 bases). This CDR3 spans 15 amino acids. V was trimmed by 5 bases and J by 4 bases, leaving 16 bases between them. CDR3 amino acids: CASSVGGGASDTQYF. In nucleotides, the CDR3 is TGTGCCAGCAGTGTGGGTGGGGGGGCCTCAGATACGCAGTATTTT.

The DNA of the CDR3 is TGTGCCAGCAGCTTAGTGGGGACAGCCCTCAATCAGCCCCAGCATTTT. Translation gives CASSLVGTALNQPQHF. The V call is TRBV7-2, the J call TRBJ1-5, with 7 bases fitting TRBD1. The CDR3 consists of 16 residues. V gave up 1 base and J gave up 3 bases; unmatched junction bases: 6. Germline V lookup: CDR1 SGHTA, CDR2 FQGNSA.

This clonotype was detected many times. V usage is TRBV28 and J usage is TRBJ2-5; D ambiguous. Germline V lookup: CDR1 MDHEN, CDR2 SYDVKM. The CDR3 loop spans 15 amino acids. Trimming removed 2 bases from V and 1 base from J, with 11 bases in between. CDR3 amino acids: CASSLPGRIQETQYF. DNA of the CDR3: TGTGCCAGCAGTTTACCGGGTAGGATCCAAGAGACCCAGTACTTC.

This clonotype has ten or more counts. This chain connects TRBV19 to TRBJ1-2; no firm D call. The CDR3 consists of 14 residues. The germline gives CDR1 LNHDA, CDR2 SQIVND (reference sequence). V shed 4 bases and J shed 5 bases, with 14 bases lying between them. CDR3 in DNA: TGTGCCAGTAGTAACCCGAGAGTCAGATATGGCTACACCTTC. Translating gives CASSNPRVRYGYTF.

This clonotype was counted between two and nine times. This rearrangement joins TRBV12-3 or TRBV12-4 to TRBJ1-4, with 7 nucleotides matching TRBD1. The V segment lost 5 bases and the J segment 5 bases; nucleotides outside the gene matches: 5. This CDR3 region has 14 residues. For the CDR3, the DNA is TGTGCCAGCAGTGTACAGGGGCTAAATGAAAAACTGTTTTTT. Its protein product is CASSVQGLNEKLFF.

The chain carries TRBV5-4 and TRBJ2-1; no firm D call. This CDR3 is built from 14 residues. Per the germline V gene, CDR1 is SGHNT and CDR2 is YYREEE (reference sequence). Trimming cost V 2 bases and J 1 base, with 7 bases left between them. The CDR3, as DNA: TGTGCCAGCAGCTTCTTAACATCCTACAATGAGCAGTTCTTC. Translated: CASSFLTSYNEQFF.